This T cell receptor beta chain derives from a study of cytomegalovirus exposure and HLA in healthy donors. Findings of the study overall: The study recorded around 160 TCR beta chains that were cytomegalovirus-associated. TCR beta sequences numbering more than 15,000 were associated with HLA alleles at 0.05 false discovery rate in a later analysis. Compared with the roughly 670-donor mean, an Asian-associated ancestry cluster reportedly had fewer N-insertions, according to a later analysis.

The CDR3 is 14 residues long. Germline loops: CDR1 LGHNA, CDR2 YSLEER. Trimming stripped 4 bases from V and 3 bases from J, with 12 bases between. For this clone: What it binds is unknown.

Primers: 60 Vbeta forward and 13 Jbeta reverse. Measured with immunoSEQ multiplex PCR; TCRdb has only the in-frame clones, and not every one. The repertoire holds more than 110,000 clones, with roughly three quarters as singletons. The chain carries TRBV4-3 and TRBJ1-1; the D gene is possibly TRBD1 (6 bases). The source material was PBMCs. The TCR originated in a man younger than 35 in good health and CMV-seronegative. In DNA, the CDR3 is TGCGCCAGCAGCCGTAACAGGGACCACACTGAAGCTTTCTTT. Its protein product is CASSRNRDHTEAFF.